These 25 T cell receptor beta chains were sequenced from one sample in a study of blood T cell repertoires in COVID-19. Clones were sequenced by immunoSEQ multiplex PCR, and TCRdb holds only the in-frame ones, with some missing. The sample yields 30,000 to 35,000 clones, around 90% seen once. Sequences were obtained from peripheral blood. All receptors come from a human donor with active COVID-19. The donor label of this sample is uncertain.

The chain employs TRBV4-3 and TRBJ2-3; D ambiguous. The ends were cut back, 0 bases at V and 3 bases at J, with 19 bases in the middle. The CDR3 totals 18 residues. The germline gives CDR1 LGHNA, CDR2 YSLEER. DNA for the CDR3: TGCGCCAGCAGCCAAGACGCGGTGGTAGGAAGCCTAACAGATACGCAGTATTTT. It is translated as CASSQDAVVGSLTDTQYF.

The chain has TRBV7-3 and TRBJ2-7, with 9 bases aligning to TRBD1. Germline CDR1 and CDR2: SGHTA and FQGTGA. V was clipped by 2 bases and J by 5 bases; unmatched bases: 10. The CDR3 is 16 amino acids. CDR3 region: CASSLGGPGQGNEQYF. The DNA of the CDR3 is TGTGCCAGCAGCTTAGGGGGGCCGGGACAGGGAAACGAGCAGTACTTC.

The chain links TRBV28 to TRBJ1-5, with D unclear. With 10 bases removed from V and 4 bases from J, the gap between germline ends came to 20 bases. Germline V gene lookup returns CDR1 MDHEN and CDR2 SYDVKM. The CDR3 sequence is 15 residues long. The CDR3 coding sequence is TGTGCCACTCTTGGGAGAGTGGCAAGTAATCAGCCCCAGCATTTT. This gives the protein CATLGRVASNQPQHF.

The chain joins TRBV7-2 to TRBJ1-4; a weak D match, TRBD1 (5 bases). This CDR3 is built from 15 residues. Germline V CDR1 and CDR2: SGHTA, FQGNSA. V lost 0 bases, J lost 2 bases, and 7 bases lay in between. CDR3 region: CASSLARGTNEKLFF. CDR3 DNA sequence: TGTGCCAGCAGCTTAGCGCGGGGGACTAATGAAAAACTGTTTTTT.

As DNA, the CDR3 is TGTGCCAGCAGATTGACTAGCGGGGCTTACAATGAGCAGTTCTTC. Amino acid sequence: CASRLTSGAYNEQFF. This chain joins TRBV6-5 and TRBJ2-1; TRBD2 matches 11 bases. CDR1 is MNHEY and CDR2 is SVGAGI in the germline V gene. This CDR3 contains 15 residues. With V trimmed by 6 bases and J by 4 bases, 5 bases remained unmatched.

This chain connects TRBV13 to TRBJ2-1; maybe TRBD2 (5 bases). The germline V gene encodes CDR1 PRHDT and CDR2 FYEKMQ (reference sequence). Trimming cost V 2 bases and J 3 bases, with 14 bases left between them. The CDR3 is 16 amino acids. CDR3: CASSLLNGVSYNEQFF. The CDR3 DNA reads as TGTGCCAGCAGCTTACTCAACGGGGTTAGCTACAATGAGCAGTTCTTC.

The CDR3 loop reads CASSVPVTDTIYF. In nucleotides, the CDR3 is TGTGCCAGCAGCGTCCCGGTAACAGACACCATATATTTT. V and J are TRBV13 and TRBJ1-3, with no clear D. This CDR3 region has 13 residues. Germline V gene data show CDR1 as PRHDT and CDR2 as FYEKMQ (reference sequence). Trimming left V 5 bases short and J 8 bases short, with 13 bases between.

This chain connects TRBV6-2 or TRBV6-3 to TRBJ2-1, with TRBD1 matching over 7 bases. This CDR3 has 14 residues. The ends lost 0 bases at V and 12 bases at J; junction bases unmatched: 8. Germline assignment: CDR1 MNHEY and CDR2 SVGEGT. In DNA, the CDR3 is TGTGCCAGCAGTTACTCAGGCCAGCCAGGGGGGCAGTTCTTC. It encodes CASSYSGQPGGQFF.

The chain combines TRBV30 with TRBJ1-2; D uncertain. CDR1 GTSNPN and CDR2 SVGIG come from the germline V gene (reference sequence). The CDR3 consists of 14 residues. Trimming removed 6 bases at V and 0 bases at J, with 14 bases between. This CDR3 reads CACPLGLSNYGYTF. The DNA for the CDR3 is TGTGCCTGCCCCCTCGGACTTTCTAACTATGGCTACACCTTC. The whole variable domain, filled in from reference TRBV30 and TRBJ1-2, reads SQTIHQWPATLVQPVGSPLSLECTVEGTSNPNLYWYRQAAGRGLQLLFYSVGIGQISSEVPQNLSASRPQDRQFILSSKKLLLSDSGFYLCACPLGLSNYGYTFGSGTRLTVV.

The chain joins TRBV19 to TRBJ2-4, with 10 bases that match TRBD2. The V and J ends lost 5 bases and 0 bases, in that order; junction bases with no gene match: 7. The germline gives CDR1 LNHDA, CDR2 SQIVND (reference sequence). This CDR3 contains 17 residues. CDR3 in amino acids: CASSPRSSGGAKNIQYF. The CDR3 nucleotides are TGTGCCAGTAGTCCCCGTTCTAGCGGGGGAGCCAAAAACATTCAGTACTTC.

The chain combines TRBV28 with TRBJ2-3; 9 bases agree with TRBD2. The V gene end was trimmed by 8 bases and the J gene end by 5 bases; junction bases not matched to a gene: 8. Per the germline V gene, CDR1 is MDHEN and CDR2 is SYDVKM. The CDR3 is 14 amino acids. The chain's CDR3 is CASSLGGRVDTQYF. The CDR3 DNA sequence: TGTGCCAGCTCCCTAGGCGGGAGGGTAGATACGCAGTATTTT.

This clone has more than one count but fewer than ten. The chain recombines TRBV6-5 with TRBJ2-7; tentatively, D is TRBD2 (7 bases). Looked up from germline, CDR1 is MNHEY and CDR2 is SVGAGI. The CDR3 has 15 amino acids. The V and J ends lost 6 bases and 4 bases respectively, with 19 bases between them. DNA for the CDR3: TGTGCCAGCAGCCGGGGGAGGGCAGGGGTGTACGAGCAGTACTTC. Protein: CASSRGRAGVYEQYF.

The gene calls are TRBV21-1 and TRBJ1-5; the tabulated D call, TRBD1, remains unverified against the DNA. TRBV21-1 corresponds to a pseudogene. The CDR3 is made up of 13 amino acids. The CDR3 protein is CARGTGGNQPQHF. CDR3 in DNA: TGTGCCAGGGGGACAGGGGGCAATCAGCCCCAGCATTTT.

The rearrangement links TRBV6-5 to TRBJ2-3; perhaps TRBD1 as D (5 bases). Germline V lookup: CDR1 MNHEY, CDR2 SVGAGI. The CDR3 covers 15 residues. The V gene lost 5 bases and the J gene lost 5 bases, with 17 bases spanning the gap. CDR3 region: CASSPLPRTLDTQYF. In DNA form, the CDR3 reads TGTGCCAGCAGTCCCTTACCGCGGACATTAGATACGCAGTATTTT.

The J gene is TRBJ2-7, the V gene TRBV5-1; 9 nucleotides agree with TRBD1. The V gene's germline CDR1 is SGHRS and CDR2 YFSETQ. The CDR3 runs 14 residues. Germline trimming cut 0 bases from V and 6 bases from J; bases unmatched to any gene: 4. CDR3 nucleotides: TGCGCCAGCAGCTTGGGTGGGACAGGGTCCGAGCAGTACTTC. It codes for CASSLGGTGSEQYF.

The chain carries TRBV19 and TRBJ2-5; tentative D call: TRBD1 (6 bases). Germline loops: CDR1 LNHDA, CDR2 SQIVND (reference sequence). The CDR3 is 15 amino acids. Trimming cost V 5 bases and J 1 base, with 14 bases left between them. The CDR3 sequence: CASSFDGTSQETQYF. CDR3 DNA: TGTGCCAGTAGTTTTGATGGGACATCCCAAGAGACCCAGTACTTC.

The V and J genes are TRBV6-2 or TRBV6-3 and TRBJ2-1, with TRBD2 identical over 9 bases. Germline V CDR1 and CDR2: MNHEY, SVGEGT. There are 18 residues in the CDR3. The trim removed 1 base at V and 0 bases at J, leaving 7 bases unmatched. This chain's CDR3 is CASSYWLAGEFSYNEQFF. The CDR3 bases are TGTGCCAGCAGTTACTGGTTAGCGGGAGAATTCTCCTACAATGAGCAGTTCTTC.

The chain couples TRBV27 to TRBJ2-1; TRBD2 might be the D (6 bases). Per the germline V gene, CDR1 is MNHEY and CDR2 is SMNVEV (reference sequence). The V end lost 6 bases, the J end lost 4 bases, and 22 bases lay between the germline ends. The CDR3 runs to 17 residues. CDR3 coding DNA: TGTGCCAGCAGCTGGGGAGGTAACAGGAGGGCTTACAATGAGCAGTTCTTC. Its translation: CASSWGGNRRAYNEQFF.

J is TRBJ2-7 and V is TRBV3-1 (or the pseudogene TRBV3-2), with TRBD2 identical over 9 bases. CDR1 is LGHDT, CDR2 YNNKEL, per germline (reference sequence). The CDR3 contains 13 residues. V dropped 10 bases and J dropped 1; count of bases not matched to a gene: 5. CDR3 DNA sequence: TGTGCCACCACCAGCGGGGGGTCCTACGAGCAGTACTTC. It encodes CATTSGGSYEQYF.

This chain joins TRBV6-2 or TRBV6-3 and TRBJ2-5, with 11 bases identical to TRBD2. Germline V lookup: CDR1 MNHEY, CDR2 SVGEGT. The junction had 14 bases not matched to a gene; V was cut back by 6 bases and J by 2 bases. The CDR3 covers 18 residues. Written as DNA, the CDR3 is TGTGCCAGCAGCTCCGGGACTAGCGGCCACCCATCTCAAGAGACCCAGTACTTC. Translation gives CASSSGTSGHPSQETQYF.

V usage is TRBV28 and J usage is TRBJ2-1; possible D gene TRBD2, 6 bases. CDR1 and CDR2 from the germline V gene are MDHEN and SYDVKM. This CDR3 contains 13 residues. V dropped 5 bases and J dropped 9 bases, with 14 bases sitting between them. CDR3: CASSPIQGGEQFF. The CDR3 nucleotides are TGTGCCAGCAGTCCGATCCAGGGAGGTGAGCAGTTCTTC.

The gene calls are TRBV7-9 and TRBJ1-2; 7 bases match TRBD1. V shed 0 bases and J 7 bases; nucleotides not matched to a gene: 11. Per the germline V gene, CDR1 is SEHNR and CDR2 is FQNEAQ (reference sequence). The CDR3 consists of 16 residues. CDR3 in DNA: TGTGCCAGCAGCTTAGCCAATGACAGGGCAGGAGGTGGCTACACCTTC. The encoded protein is CASSLANDRAGGGYTF.

J is TRBJ1-1 and V is TRBV12-3 or TRBV12-4; D gene unclear. This CDR3 spans 12 amino acids. Deletions cut 1 base from V and 5 bases from J, with 5 bases between. CDR3 in DNA: TGTGCCAGCAGTTTAGGGGCTACTGAAGCTTTCTTT. This encodes CASSLGATEAFF.

The V gene is TRBV12-3 or TRBV12-4, the J gene TRBJ2-2; the D gene is possibly TRBD2 (6 bases). The length of the CDR3 is 13 residues. Trimming removed 6 bases from V and 6 bases from J, with 11 bases in between. CDR3 nucleotide sequence: TGTGCCAGCAGACTACTAGCTTCCGGGGAGCTGTTTTTT. Protein product: CASRLLASGELFF.

This chain links TRBV19 with TRBJ1-5; no clear D. Trimming pared 3 bases from V and 11 bases from J, leaving 11 bases between. Germline CDR1 and CDR2: LNHDA and SQIVND (reference sequence). The CDR3 runs 12 residues. The CDR3 DNA sequence: TGTGCCAGTAGTATCGGTCGGAGGGCCCAGCATTTT. This gives the protein CASSIGRRAQHF. Full variable domain (outside the CDR3, taken from reference TRBV19 and TRBJ1-5): DGGITQSPKYLFRKEGQNVTLSCEQNLNHDAMYWYRQDPGQGLRLIYYSQIVNDFQKGDIAEGYSVSREKKESFPLTVTSAQKNPTAFYLCASSIGRRAQHFGDGTRLSIL.